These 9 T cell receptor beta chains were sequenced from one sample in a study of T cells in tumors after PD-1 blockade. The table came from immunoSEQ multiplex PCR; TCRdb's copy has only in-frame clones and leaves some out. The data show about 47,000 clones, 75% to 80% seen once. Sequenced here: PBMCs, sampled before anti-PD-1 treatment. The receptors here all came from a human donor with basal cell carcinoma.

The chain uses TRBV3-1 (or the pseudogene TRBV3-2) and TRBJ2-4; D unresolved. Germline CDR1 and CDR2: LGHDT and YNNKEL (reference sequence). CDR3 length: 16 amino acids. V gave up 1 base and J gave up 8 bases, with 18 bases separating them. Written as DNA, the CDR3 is TGTGCCAGCAGCCAAGGGGCGCCTTCACAAGGTGACATTCAGTACTTC. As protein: CASSQGAPSQGDIQYF.

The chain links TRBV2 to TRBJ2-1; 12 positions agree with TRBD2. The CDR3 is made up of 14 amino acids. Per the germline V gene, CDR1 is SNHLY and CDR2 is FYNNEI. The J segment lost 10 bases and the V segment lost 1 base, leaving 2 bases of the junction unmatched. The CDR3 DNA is TGTGCCAGCAGTGAAGGGACTAGCGGGGCCGAGCAGTTCTTC. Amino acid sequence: CASSEGTSGAEQFF. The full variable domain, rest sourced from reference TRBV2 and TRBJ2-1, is EPEVTQTPSHQVTQMGQEVILRCVPISNHLYFYWYRQILGQKVEFLVSFYNNEISEKSEIFDDQFSVERPDGSNFTLKIRSTKLEDSAMYFCASSEGTSGAEQFFGPGTRLTVL.

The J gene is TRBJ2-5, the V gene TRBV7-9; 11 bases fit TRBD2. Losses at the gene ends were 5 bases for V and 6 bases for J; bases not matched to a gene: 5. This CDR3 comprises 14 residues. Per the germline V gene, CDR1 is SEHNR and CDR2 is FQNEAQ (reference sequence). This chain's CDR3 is CASSTLAGGQTQYF. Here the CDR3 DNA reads TGTGCCAGCAGCACTCTAGCGGGGGGACAGACCCAGTACTTC.

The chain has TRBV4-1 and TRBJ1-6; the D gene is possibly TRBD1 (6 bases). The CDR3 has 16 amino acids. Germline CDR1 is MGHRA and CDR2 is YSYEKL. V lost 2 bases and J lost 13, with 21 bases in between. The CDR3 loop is CASSQPGGPLGIPLHF. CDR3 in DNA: TGCGCCAGCAGCCAACCTGGGGGGCCTCTCGGAATTCCCCTCCACTTT.

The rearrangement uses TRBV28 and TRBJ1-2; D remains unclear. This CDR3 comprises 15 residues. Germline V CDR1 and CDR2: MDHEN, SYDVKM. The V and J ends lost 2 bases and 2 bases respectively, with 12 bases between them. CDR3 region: CASSLREKPNYGYTF. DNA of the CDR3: TGTGCCAGCAGTTTAAGGGAGAAGCCGAACTATGGCTACACCTTC.

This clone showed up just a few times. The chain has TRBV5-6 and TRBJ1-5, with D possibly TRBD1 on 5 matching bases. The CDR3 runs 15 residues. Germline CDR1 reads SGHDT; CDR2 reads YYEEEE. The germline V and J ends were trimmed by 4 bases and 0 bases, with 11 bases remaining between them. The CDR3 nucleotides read TGTGCCAGCAGCCGTGGGGGATATAGCAATCAGCCCCAGCATTTT. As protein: CASSRGGYSNQPQHF.

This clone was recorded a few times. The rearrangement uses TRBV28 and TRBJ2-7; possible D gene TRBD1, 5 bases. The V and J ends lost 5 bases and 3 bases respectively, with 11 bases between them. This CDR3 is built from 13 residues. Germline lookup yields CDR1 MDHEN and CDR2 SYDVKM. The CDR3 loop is CASSPTEVYEQYF. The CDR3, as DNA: TGTGCCAGCAGTCCGACAGAAGTCTACGAGCAGTACTTC. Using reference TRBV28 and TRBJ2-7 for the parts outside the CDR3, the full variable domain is DVKVTQSSRYLVKRTGEKVFLECVQDMDHENMFWYRQDPGLGLRLIYFSYDVKMKEKGDIPEGYSVSREKKERFSLILESASTNQTSMYLCASSPTEVYEQYFGPGTRLTVT.

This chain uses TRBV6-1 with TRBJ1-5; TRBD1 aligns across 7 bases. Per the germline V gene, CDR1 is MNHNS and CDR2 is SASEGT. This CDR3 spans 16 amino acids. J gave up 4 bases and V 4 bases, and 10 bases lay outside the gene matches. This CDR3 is CASSVGTTGSNQPQHF. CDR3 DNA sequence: TGTGCCAGCAGTGTGGGTACGACAGGGAGTAATCAGCCCCAGCATTTT.

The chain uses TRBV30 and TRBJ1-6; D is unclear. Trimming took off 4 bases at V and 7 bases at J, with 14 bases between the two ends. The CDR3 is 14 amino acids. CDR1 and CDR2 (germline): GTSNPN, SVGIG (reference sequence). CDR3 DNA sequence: TGTGCCTGGAATCTCGGACGGGGAAATTCACCCCTCCACTTT. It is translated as CAWNLGRGNSPLHF.